This T cell receptor (beta chain) was sequenced for a study of brain T cells in children with intractable seizures. Study conclusions and caveats: Viral specificity was inferred only from CDR3 similarity; HCMV serostatus was unknown. Pre- and post-surgery blood differed in depth, so pre-surgery absences may be undersampling.

A word on this clone: Its specificity is unknown.

Surgery cases with the highest brain T cell transcript signatures were chosen for sequencing. Before surgery, patients took at least one anti-epileptic drug. The CDR3 consists of 10 residues. CDR1 and CDR2 (germline): DFQATT, SNEGSKA (reference sequence). V was trimmed by 5 bases and J by 2 bases, leaving 4 bases between them. Some clones are missing from TCRdb's copy, which holds only in-frame ones; the method was immunoSEQ multiplex PCR. The data contain over 95,000 clones, 85% to 95% of them seen just once; the ten biggest clones take up 3.8%. The source material was peripheral blood, sampled at surgery. The receptor comes from a boy under two years old with hemimegalencephaly and intractable seizures. V and J are TRBV20-1 and TRBJ2-7; D gene uncertain. CDR3 region: CSAGAYEQYF. The CDR3, as DNA: TGCAGTGCTGGGGCCTACGAGCAGTACTTC.